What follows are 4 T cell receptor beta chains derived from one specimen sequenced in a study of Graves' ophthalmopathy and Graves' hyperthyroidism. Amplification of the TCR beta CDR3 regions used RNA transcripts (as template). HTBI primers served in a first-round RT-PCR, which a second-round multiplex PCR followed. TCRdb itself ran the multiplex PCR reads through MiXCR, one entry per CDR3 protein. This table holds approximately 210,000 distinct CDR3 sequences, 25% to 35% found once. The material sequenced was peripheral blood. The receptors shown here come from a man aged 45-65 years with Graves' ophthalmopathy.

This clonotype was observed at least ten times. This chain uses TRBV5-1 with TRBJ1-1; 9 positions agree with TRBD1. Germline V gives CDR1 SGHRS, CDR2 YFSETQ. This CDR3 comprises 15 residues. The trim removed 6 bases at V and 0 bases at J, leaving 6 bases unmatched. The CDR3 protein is CASTMTGGLNTEAFF. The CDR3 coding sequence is TGCGCCAGCACCATGACAGGGGGGTTGAACACTGAAGCTTTCTTT.

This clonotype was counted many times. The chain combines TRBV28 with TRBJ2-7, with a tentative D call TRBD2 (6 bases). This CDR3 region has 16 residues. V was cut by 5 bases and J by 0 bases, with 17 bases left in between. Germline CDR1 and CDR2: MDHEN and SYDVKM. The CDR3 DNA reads TGTGCCAGCAGTAGCCCCCGGGACTCTAGCTCCTACGAGCAGTACTTC. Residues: CASSSPRDSSSYEQYF.

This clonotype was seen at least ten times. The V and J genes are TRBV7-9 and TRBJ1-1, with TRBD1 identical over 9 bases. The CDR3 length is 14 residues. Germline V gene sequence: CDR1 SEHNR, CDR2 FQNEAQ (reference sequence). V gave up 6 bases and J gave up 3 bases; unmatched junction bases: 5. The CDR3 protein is CASSIQGADTEAFF. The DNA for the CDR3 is TGTGCCAGCAGTATACAGGGGGCGGACACTGAAGCTTTCTTT. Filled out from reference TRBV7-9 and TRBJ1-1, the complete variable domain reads DTGVSQNPRHKITKRGQNVTFRCDPISEHNRLYWYRQTLGQGPEFLTYFQNEAQLEKSRLLSDRFSAERPKGSFSTLEIQRTEQGDSAMYLCASSIQGADTEAFFGQGTRLTVV.

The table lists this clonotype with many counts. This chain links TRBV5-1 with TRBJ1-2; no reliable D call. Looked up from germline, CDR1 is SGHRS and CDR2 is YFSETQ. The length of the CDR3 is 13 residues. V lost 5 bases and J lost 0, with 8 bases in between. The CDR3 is CASRPGANYGYTF. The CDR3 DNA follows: TGCGCCAGCAGGCCAGGAGCTAACTATGGCTACACCTTC.